Listed here are 3 T cell receptor beta chains from one sample, sequenced in a study of OX40 agonist ivuxolimab in advanced cancers. Repertoires were generated with immunoSEQ multiplex PCR, while TCRdb's copy carries only in-frame clones and drops some. The data hold 5,400 or so clones, with around 62% observed a single time. Sequences were derived from CD4+ or CD8+ T cells sorted from blood, sampled in a trial of the OX40 agonist ivuxolimab. The receptors here all came from an adult with an advanced solid tumor such as melanoma, head and neck, liver or kidney cancer.

This clone was seen only a few times. The J gene is TRBJ2-7, the V gene TRBV4-2; 10 bases match TRBD1. V trimming: 3 bases; J trimming: 4 bases; junction bases outside the gene matches: 3. Germline V gene data show CDR1 as LGHNA and CDR2 as YNFKEQ. The CDR3 length is 14 residues. CDR3 in DNA: TGTGCCAGCAGCCATGCGGGACAGGGGTACGAGCAGTACTTC. Amino acid sequence: CASSHAGQGYEQYF.

The V call is TRBV5-6, the J call TRBJ1-1, with no clear D. There are 11 residues in the CDR3. The germline gives CDR1 SGHDT, CDR2 YYEEEE. The V end was cut by 0 bases, the J end by 8 bases, with 5 bases between. The CDR3 nucleotides are TGTGCCAGCAGCTTGGTGGGAGAAGCTTTCTTT. Protein: CASSLVGEAFF.

This chain joins TRBV5-1 and TRBJ2-1, with TRBD2 matching over 10 bases. Germline CDR1 SGHRS, CDR2 YFSETQ. Trimming at V came to 4 bases and at J to 4 bases, leaving 8 bases not matched to a gene. The CDR3 runs to 16 residues. CDR3 residues: CASSNDGTSVYNEQFF. The CDR3 DNA follows: TGCGCCAGCAGCAACGACGGGACTAGCGTTTACAATGAGCAGTTCTTC.